Below, 21 T cell receptor beta chains from the same sample are listed, as sequenced in a study of cytomegalovirus exposure and HLA in healthy donors. Use of 60 Vbeta and 13 Jbeta primers characterized the PCR. TCRdb's copy holds only in-frame clones and misses some; the assay was immunoSEQ multiplex PCR. The sample yields under 200,000 clones, roughly 79% seen once. The material sequenced was PBMCs. The source of these receptors is a woman aged 25-40 years in good health and CMV-seropositive.

V is TRBV20-1 and J is TRBJ1-1, with D perhaps matching TRBD1 (5 bases). The CDR3 is made up of 11 amino acids. The germline CDR1 and CDR2 sequences are DFQATT and SNEGSKA (reference sequence). Trimming shortened V by 3 bases and J by 7 bases, and 9 bases separated the two germline ends. The CDR3 is CSASGDSEAFF. In DNA, the CDR3 is TGCAGTGCTAGTGGAGACAGTGAAGCTTTCTTT.

The rearrangement uses TRBV10-1 and TRBJ2-5; no reliable D call. Germline CDR1 reads WNHNN; CDR2 reads SYGVQD (reference sequence). The CDR3 sequence is 11 residues long. Trimming took 6 bases from V and 2 from J, leaving 4 bases between them. The CDR3 is CASRTQETQYF. The DNA of the CDR3 is TGCGCCAGCAGGACTCAAGAGACCCAGTACTTC.

V gene TRBV7-9 combines with J gene TRBJ2-1; D is possibly TRBD1 (5 bases). The V end was cut by 1 base, the J end by 7 bases, with 11 bases between. The CDR3 loop spans 14 amino acids. Germline CDR1 and CDR2: SEHNR and FQNEAQ (reference sequence). The CDR3 spells CASSLEGARNEQFF. Here the CDR3 DNA reads TGTGCCAGCAGCTTAGAAGGGGCCAGAAATGAGCAGTTCTTC. The complete variable domain, with remaining parts taken from reference TRBV7-9 and TRBJ2-1, reads DTGVSQNPRHKITKRGQNVTFRCDPISEHNRLYWYRQTLGQGPEFLTYFQNEAQLEKSRLLSDRFSAERPKGSFSTLEIQRTEQGDSAMYLCASSLEGARNEQFFGPGTRLTVL.

This chain connects TRBV2 to TRBJ2-7; D is unresolved. Looked up from germline, CDR1 is SNHLY and CDR2 is FYNNEI. The CDR3 has 14 amino acids. V gave up 2 bases and J gave up 4 bases, with 12 bases separating them. CDR3 loop: CASSEPGLAYEQYF. As DNA, the CDR3 is TGTGCCAGCAGTGAACCGGGTCTGGCTTACGAGCAGTACTTC.

In DNA form, the CDR3 reads TGTGCCAGCAGCCCGAACACACAAGAGACCCAGTACTTC. Protein sequence: CASSPNTQETQYF. The chain carries TRBV5-4 and TRBJ2-5; D unclear. The CDR3 has 13 residues. V was clipped by 4 bases and J by 2 bases, with 9 bases between them. CDR1 SGHNT and CDR2 YYREEE come from the germline V gene (reference sequence). The variable domain in full, with the rest retrieved from reference TRBV5-4 and TRBJ2-5, is ETGVTQSPTHLIKTRGQQVTLRCSSQSGHNTVSWYQQALGQGPQFIFQYYREEENGRGNFPPRFSGLQFPNYSSELNVNALELDDSALYLCASSPNTQETQYFGPGTRLLVL.

V is TRBV7-8 and J is TRBJ1-1; TRBD1 matches 9 bases. Germline loops: CDR1 SGHVS, CDR2 FQNEAQ. CDR3 size: 15 residues. J was trimmed by 1 base and V by 4 bases; bases with no gene match: 4. This chain's CDR3 is CASSSGTGTNTEAFF. The CDR3 region has the DNA TGTGCCAGCAGCTCCGGGACAGGGACGAACACTGAAGCTTTCTTT.

The chain combines TRBV28 with TRBJ2-7; 9 nucleotides match TRBD2. The germline V gene encodes CDR1 MDHEN and CDR2 SYDVKM. CDR3 length: 16 amino acids. The J segment lost 2 bases and the V segment lost 3 bases, leaving 8 bases of the junction unmatched. DNA for the CDR3: TGTGCCAGCAGTTTTTCTATAGCGGGGGTTCCCTACGAGCAGTACTTC. It codes for CASSFSIAGVPYEQYF.

This chain connects TRBV2 to TRBJ2-7; tentatively, D is TRBD1 (6 bases). Trimming cost V 2 bases and J 5 bases, with 16 bases left between them. CDR1 and CDR2 from the germline V gene are SNHLY and FYNNEI. CDR3 length: 15 residues. In DNA, the CDR3 is TGTGCCAGCAGTGAAACCAGGGGAGTCTCTGACGAGCAGTACTTC. Translated: CASSETRGVSDEQYF. Variable domain in full (rest from reference TRBV2 and TRBJ2-7): EPEVTQTPSHQVTQMGQEVILRCVPISNHLYFYWYRQILGQKVEFLVSFYNNEISEKSEIFDDQFSVERPDGSNFTLKIRSTKLEDSAMYFCASSETRGVSDEQYFGPGTRLTVT.

V is TRBV27 and J is TRBJ1-4; possible D gene TRBD1, 5 bases. This CDR3 is 14 amino acids long. Germline lookup yields CDR1 MNHEY and CDR2 SMNVEV (reference sequence). The V and J ends lost 0 bases and 7 bases respectively, with 9 bases between them. The CDR3 coding sequence is TGTGCCAGCAGTTTATCGACAGCCGTTGAAAAACTGTTTTTT. Residues: CASSLSTAVEKLFF.

This chain uses TRBV4-3 with TRBJ2-2, with 9 bases lining up with TRBD1. The junction had 7 bases not matched to a gene; V was cut back by 0 bases and J by 2 bases. Germline CDR1 is LGHNA and CDR2 is YSLEER. This CDR3 region has 18 residues. CDR3 residues: CASSQDLGTGPNTGELFF. CDR3 in DNA: TGCGCCAGCAGCCAAGATCTAGGGACAGGGCCCAACACCGGGGAGCTGTTTTTT.

The rearrangement links TRBV7-9 to TRBJ1-1, with D hard to call. The germline gives CDR1 SEHNR, CDR2 FQNEAQ (reference sequence). Trimming shortened V by 4 bases and J by 1 base, and 7 bases separated the two germline ends. The CDR3 runs 13 residues. CDR3 DNA sequence: TGTGCCAGCAGCTCCGTGAGGAACACTGAAGCTTTCTTT. It encodes CASSSVRNTEAFF.

V usage is TRBV30 and J usage is TRBJ2-1, with TRBD2 identical over 8 bases. Trimming at V came to 5 bases and at J to 15 bases, leaving 21 bases not matched to a gene. The length of the CDR3 is 15 residues. Germline-derived CDR1 and CDR2 are GTSNPN and SVGIG (reference sequence). CDR3 sequence reads: CAWEGGGGGRTWAFF. DNA for the CDR3: TGTGCCTGGGAAGGAGGGGGGGGCGGGAGGACCTGGGCGTTCTTC.

This clone was seen a few times. Mismatch with germline at one junction end may stem from a read error. V and J are TRBV7-2 and TRBJ2-1; TRBD2 matches at 8 bases. CDR1 SGHTA and CDR2 FQGNSA come from the germline V gene. This CDR3 region has 13 residues. The CDR3 is CATSPIRPSGPVF. The CDR3, as DNA: TGTGCCACATCTCCTATCCGGCCTAGCGGGCCGGTCTTC.

The CDR3 coding sequence is TGTGCCTGGAGTGTAGAGGGTAATACTAGCGGGCACACAGATACGCAGTATTTT. The encoded protein is CAWSVEGNTSGHTDTQYF. The V and J genes are TRBV30 and TRBJ2-3; 9 bases match TRBD2. The CDR3 spans 18 residues. From germline, CDR1 is GTSNPN and CDR2 SVGIG (reference sequence). V dropped 0 bases and J dropped 2; count of bases not matched to a gene: 12.

The rearrangement links TRBV6-1 to TRBJ1-5; TRBD1 is a possible D gene (5 bases). V lost 2 bases, J lost 6 bases, and 14 bases lay in between. The germline V gene has CDR1 MNHNS and CDR2 SASEGT. The CDR3 has 15 amino acids. The CDR3 region has the DNA TGTGCCAGCAGTGAAATGGGACTCTTGGTTCAGCCCCAGCATTTT. The encoded protein is CASSEMGLLVQPQHF.

V is TRBV28 and J is TRBJ1-6; TRBD1 is a possible D gene (5 bases). From germline, CDR1 is MDHEN and CDR2 SYDVKM. V was trimmed by 2 bases and J by 3 bases, leaving 8 bases between them. CDR3 length: 15 amino acids. CDR3 amino acids: CASSLDSNYNSPLHF. The CDR3 bases are TGTGCCAGCAGTTTAGACAGCAACTATAATTCACCCCTCCACTTT.

The gene calls are TRBV2 and TRBJ1-1, with a possible D match to TRBD1 (5 bases). V lost 6 bases and J 0 bases, leaving 20 bases between the germline ends. Germline assignment: CDR1 SNHLY and CDR2 FYNNEI. This CDR3 region has 17 residues. The chain's CDR3 is CASRFWGLTPLNTEAFF. The CDR3 region has the DNA TGTGCCAGCAGATTCTGGGGACTAACCCCCTTGAACACTGAAGCTTTCTTT.

The chain is built from TRBV11-2 and TRBJ2-5; 7 bases are a match to TRBD1. Germline V gene data show CDR1 as SGHAT and CDR2 as FQNNGV. The CDR3 has 13 residues. Trimming cost V 2 bases and J 10 bases; bases outside gene matches: 7. CDR3 in DNA: TGTGCCAGCAGCTTACAACAGGGGTTGATCCAGTACTTC. Protein sequence: CASSLQQGLIQYF.

This rearrangement joins TRBV4-3 to TRBJ1-2, with TRBD1 identical over 10 bases. The germline CDR1 and CDR2 sequences are LGHNA and YSLEER. There are 17 residues in the CDR3. Trimming took 1 base from V and 0 from J; bases not matched to a gene: 5. CDR3 region: CASSQVYGQGANYGYTF. CDR3 in DNA: TGCGCCAGCAGCCAAGTATATGGACAGGGGGCTAACTATGGCTACACCTTC.

The chain carries TRBV5-1 and TRBJ1-2; 7 bases match TRBD1. CDR3 length: 15 amino acids. The V gene end was trimmed by 4 bases and the J gene end by 4 bases; junction bases not matched to a gene: 10. CDR1 SGHRS and CDR2 YFSETQ come from the germline V gene. The CDR3 spells CASSATGDSLYGYTF. Written as DNA, the CDR3 is TGCGCCAGCAGCGCCACAGGGGACTCCCTCTATGGCTACACCTTC.

V gene TRBV13 combines with J gene TRBJ2-5; D perhaps matches TRBD1 (5 bases). From germline, CDR1 is PRHDT and CDR2 FYEKMQ (reference sequence). Trimming left V 5 bases short and J 0 bases short, with 16 bases between. The CDR3 is 16 amino acids. CDR3 coding DNA: TGTGCCAGCAGCGCACATGGACAACTGTACCAAGAGACCCAGTACTTC. Residues: CASSAHGQLYQETQYF.